The 15 T cell receptor beta chains below were found in one sample sequenced in a study of metastatic and nonmetastatic thyroid tumors. Nobody among the patients had been given any treatment before thyroid surgery. Using MiXCR, TCRdb re-called clones from the PCR reads. The table shows approximately 25,000 clones, with around 28% occurring only once. The sequencing sample was made of blood. These receptors were obtained from a male donor with papillary thyroid cancer or a benign thyroid nodule (not recorded which). Some clones in this sample may be carry-over from other donors' samples.

This clone was counted ten times or more. The chain has TRBV6-1 and TRBJ2-1; D may be TRBD1 (6 bases). V gave up 7 bases and J gave up 0 bases, with 10 bases separating them. Germline CDR1 and CDR2: MNHNS and SASEGT. The length of the CDR3 is 14 residues. In DNA form, the CDR3 reads TGTGCCAGCATGTCAGGGGACTCCTACAATGAGCAGTTCTTC. Protein sequence: CASMSGDSYNEQFF.

This clone has at least ten counts. Possible read error: a much larger clone is one base away. The chain links TRBV7-8 to TRBJ1-4, with D possibly matching TRBD1 (5 bases). The germline V gene has CDR1 SGHVS and CDR2 FQNEAQ. CDR3 length: 14 residues. CDR3 coding DNA: TGTGCCTGCAGTTTAGGGACGGTTAATGAAAAACTGTTTTTT. This gives the protein CACSLGTVNEKLFF.

The rearrangement uses TRBV7-2 and TRBJ2-3; D is uncertain. Trimming removed 5 bases at V and 6 bases at J, with 15 bases between. Germline lookup yields CDR1 SGHTA and CDR2 FQGNSA. The CDR3 consists of 14 residues. CDR3 nucleotides: TGTGCCAGCAGCCAGACGTCCACGGTCGATACGCAGTATTTT. Protein: CASSQTSTVDTQYF.

This clone has ten or more counts. The same CDR3 arises from other DNA sequences in this sample as well. V is TRBV19 and J is TRBJ2-3; TRBD1 or TRBD2 may be the D gene (5 bases each). Trimming removed 4 bases from V and 0 bases from J, with 8 bases in between. Germline V gene lookup returns CDR1 LNHDA and CDR2 SQIVND (reference sequence). This CDR3 has 14 amino acids. CDR3 in DNA: TGTGCCAGTAGTAGGGGGTCCAGCACAGATACGCAGTATTTT. Encoded protein: CASSRGSSTDTQYF.

The sample holds many counts of this clone. The chain carries TRBV2 and TRBJ1-5; tentative D call: TRBD1 (5 bases). The V end was cut by 7 bases, the J end by 2 bases, with 12 bases between. Germline CDR1 reads SNHLY; CDR2 reads FYNNEI. The CDR3 runs to 14 residues. The CDR3 DNA is TGTGCCAGCAACGGGCGGGGCCGCAATCAGCCCCAGCATTTT. It specifies CASNGRGRNQPQHF.

This clone was seen many times. The chain uses TRBV28 and TRBJ2-1; 10 bases are shared with TRBD1. In germline, CDR1 is MDHEN, CDR2 SYDVKM. The CDR3 is made up of 16 amino acids. Trimming cost V 6 bases and J 6 bases; bases outside gene matches: 11. CDR3 protein: CASRDDRGLAGNEQFF. Written as DNA, the CDR3 is TGTGCCAGCAGAGATGACAGGGGGCTCGCGGGCAATGAGCAGTTCTTC.

This clone was seen only a few times. The chain has TRBV12-3 or TRBV12-4 and TRBJ1-3, with D perhaps TRBD1 (5 bases). V was pared by 6 bases and J by 0 bases, with 6 bases between. There are 13 residues in the CDR3. CDR3 DNA: TGTGCCAGCAGAAGGGGCTCTGGAAACACCATATATTTT. Translation: CASRRGSGNTIYF.

The chain employs TRBV20-1 and TRBJ2-7; 10 positions match TRBD2. V trimming: 0 bases; J trimming: 5 bases; junction bases outside the gene matches: 7. CDR1 is DFQATT, CDR2 SNEGSKA, per germline (reference sequence). The CDR3 spans 15 residues. CDR3 loop: CSARDHSGGANEQYF. CDR3 nucleotides: TGCAGTGCTAGAGATCACAGCGGGGGGGCCAACGAGCAGTACTTC.

By share, this clone counts as medium-sized (0.01 to 0.1%). The chain carries TRBV2 and TRBJ2-7, with a weak D call TRBD1 (6 bases). This CDR3 is 13 amino acids long. CDR1 is SNHLY and CDR2 is FYNNEI in the germline V gene. V was trimmed by 6 bases and J by 4 bases, leaving 13 bases between them. CDR3 coding DNA: TGTGCCAGCAGCTACGACAGGTTTTACGAGCAGTACTTC. This gives the protein CASSYDRFYEQYF.

This clone was picked up many times. This may come from a read error, since a much larger clone is one base off. Other DNA sequences in the same sample also yield this CDR3. The genes are TRBV12-3 or TRBV12-4 and TRBJ1-6, with no clear D. The V end lost 2 bases, the J end lost 10 bases, and 6 bases lay between the germline ends. The CDR3 runs to 12 residues. CDR3 DNA: TGTGCCAGCAGTTTAAGGAACTCACCCCTCCACTTT. Translating it yields CASSLRNSPLHF.

The CDR3 nucleotides are TGTGCCACCAGCATAGAAGGGACCGGGACAGGGTCCTACGAGCAGTACTTC. As protein: CATSIEGTGTGSYEQYF. The V gene is TRBV15, the J gene TRBJ2-7, with 9 bases identical to TRBD1. Germline values: CDR1 LNHNV, CDR2 YYDKDF (reference sequence). Unmatched junction bases numbered 11, after V lost 4 bases and J lost 1 base. The CDR3 is made up of 17 amino acids.

This clone has a count of ten or more. The V call is TRBV25-1, the J call TRBJ1-5; D is perhaps TRBD1 (6 bases). The CDR3 spans 15 residues. Trimming shortened V by 2 bases and J by 3 bases, and 11 bases separated the two germline ends. CDR1 is MGHDK and CDR2 is SYGVNS in the germline V gene. Here the CDR3 DNA reads TGTGCCAGCAGTGAAGGGGGGACACTCAATCAGCCCCAGCATTTT. Protein product: CASSEGGTLNQPQHF.

This chain joins TRBV28 and TRBJ2-1; 9 nucleotides align to TRBD1. There are 14 residues in the CDR3. Germline assignment: CDR1 MDHEN and CDR2 SYDVKM. The V and J ends lost 7 bases and 11 bases, in that order; junction bases with no gene match: 12. The CDR3 DNA reads as TGTGCCAGCATGGCCCCGGGACAGGGTTATAAGCAGTTCTTC. Encoded protein: CASMAPGQGYKQFF.

This clone has at least ten counts. The rearrangement uses TRBV10-3 and TRBJ2-2; the D call may be TRBD1 or TRBD2 (5 bases each). Trimming shortened V by 0 bases and J by 6 bases, and 8 bases separated the two germline ends. Germline loops: CDR1 ENHRY, CDR2 SYGVKD. CDR3 length equals 14 residues. CDR3 sequence (DNA): TGTGCCATCAGTGAGTCTCGGGGCGCCGGGGAGCTGTTTTTT. This sequence encodes CAISESRGAGELFF.

The J gene is TRBJ2-7, the V gene TRBV4-2, with D hard to call. Germline CDR1 reads LGHNA; CDR2 reads YNFKEQ. Trimming cost V 4 bases and J 2 bases, with 9 bases left between them. This CDR3 region has 13 residues. Here the CDR3 reads CASSPRSAYEQYF. CDR3 in DNA: TGTGCCAGCAGCCCCCGCAGCGCCTACGAGCAGTACTTC.